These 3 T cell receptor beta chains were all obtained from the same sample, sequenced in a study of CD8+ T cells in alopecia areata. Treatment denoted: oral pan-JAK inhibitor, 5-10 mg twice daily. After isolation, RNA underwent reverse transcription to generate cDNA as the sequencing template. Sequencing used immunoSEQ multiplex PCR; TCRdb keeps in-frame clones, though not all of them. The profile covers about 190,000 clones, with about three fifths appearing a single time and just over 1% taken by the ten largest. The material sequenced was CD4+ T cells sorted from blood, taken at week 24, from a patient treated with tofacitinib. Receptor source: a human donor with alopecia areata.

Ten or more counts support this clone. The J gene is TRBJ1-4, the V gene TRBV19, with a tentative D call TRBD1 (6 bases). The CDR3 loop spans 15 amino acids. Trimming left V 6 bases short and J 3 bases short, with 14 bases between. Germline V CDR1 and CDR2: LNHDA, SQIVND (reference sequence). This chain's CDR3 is CASRAERTANEKLFF. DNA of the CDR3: TGTGCCAGTAGAGCCGAGCGGACAGCTAATGAAAAACTGTTTTTT.

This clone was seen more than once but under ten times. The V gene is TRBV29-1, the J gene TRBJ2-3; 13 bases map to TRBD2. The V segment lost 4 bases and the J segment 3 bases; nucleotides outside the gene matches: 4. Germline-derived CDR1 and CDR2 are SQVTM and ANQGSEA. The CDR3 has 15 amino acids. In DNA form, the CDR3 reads TGCAGCGTTGTACTAGCGGGGGGGCATACAGATACGCAGTATTTT. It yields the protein CSVVLAGGHTDTQYF.

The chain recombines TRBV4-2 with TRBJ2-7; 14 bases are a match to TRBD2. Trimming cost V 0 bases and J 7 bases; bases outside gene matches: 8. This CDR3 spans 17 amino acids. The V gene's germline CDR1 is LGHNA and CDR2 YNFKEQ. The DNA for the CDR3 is TGTGCCAGCAGCCAAGATCGACCCGGGACTAGCGGGGGAGAGCAGTACTTC. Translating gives CASSQDRPGTSGGEQYF.